Below are 21 T cell receptor beta chains sequenced from a single sample in a study of OX40 agonist ivuxolimab in advanced cancers. Some clones are missing from TCRdb's copy, which holds only in-frame ones; the method was immunoSEQ multiplex PCR. The sample has under 90,000 clones; 84% are singletons. This sample comprised CD4+ or CD8+ T cells sorted from blood, obtained in a trial of the OX40 agonist ivuxolimab. These receptors originate from an adult with an advanced solid tumor such as melanoma, head and neck, liver or kidney cancer.

The chain has TRBV7-2 and TRBJ1-4; possibly TRBD1 for D (5 bases). The CDR3 runs 11 residues. Trimming stripped 3 bases from V and 14 bases from J, with 10 bases between. Germline V CDR1 and CDR2: SGHTA, FQGNSA. The CDR3 loop is CASSLGGRLFF. For the CDR3, the DNA is TGTGCCAGCAGCTTGGGGGGTAGGCTGTTTTTT.

The chain has TRBV19 and TRBJ2-3; the D call may be TRBD1 or TRBD2 (6 bases each). The CDR3 covers 15 residues. With 5 bases removed from V and 3 bases from J, the gap between germline ends came to 15 bases. The germline V gene has CDR1 LNHDA and CDR2 SQIVND (reference sequence). CDR3 protein: CASSLRGPTTDTQYF. CDR3 nucleotides: TGTGCCAGTAGTTTACGGGGGCCAACTACAGATACGCAGTATTTT.

The chain couples TRBV2 to TRBJ1-5; 8 positions match TRBD1. The trim removed 7 bases at V and 4 bases at J, leaving 9 bases unmatched. Germline V CDR1 and CDR2: SNHLY, FYNNEI. The CDR3 contains 15 residues. CDR3 in DNA: TGTGCCAGCAAGGGGCAGGGGGCCCGAAATCAGCCCCAGCATTTT. Its translation: CASKGQGARNQPQHF.

V is TRBV5-6 and J is TRBJ2-3; 7 nucleotides line up with TRBD1. The V segment lost 5 bases and the J segment 3 bases; nucleotides outside the gene matches: 12. Germline CDR1 reads SGHDT; CDR2 reads YYEEEE. The CDR3 has 16 amino acids. CDR3 sequence (DNA): TGTGCCAGCAGAATATTCCGGGACAGCCGTACAGATACGCAGTATTTT. Amino acids: CASRIFRDSRTDTQYF.

The chain has TRBV6-5 and TRBJ2-1, with 10 bases fitting TRBD2. CDR1 and CDR2 from the germline V gene are MNHEY and SVGAGI. The ends lost 7 bases at V and 4 bases at J; junction bases unmatched: 7. The CDR3 has 15 residues. In nucleotides, the CDR3 is TGTGCCAGCACCAAAAGGACTAGCGGTTACAATGAGCAGTTCTTC. Its translation: CASTKRTSGYNEQFF.

The chain carries TRBV7-2 and TRBJ2-6; D is perhaps TRBD1 (5 bases). The CDR3 is 15 amino acids. V dropped 5 bases and J dropped 4 bases, with 12 bases sitting between them. Germline CDR1 SGHTA, CDR2 FQGNSA. CDR3 sequence (DNA): TGTGCCAGCAGCGCAAGGAACAGGGGGGCCAACGTCCTGACTTTC. It translates to CASSARNRGANVLTF.

The CDR3 nucleotides are TGTGCCATCAGTGAGTCGGGACAGGGTAGAGCTTTCTTT. Protein sequence: CAISESGQGRAFF. The V and J genes are TRBV10-3 and TRBJ1-1; 9 bases fit TRBD1. The CDR3 runs 13 residues. The V segment lost 0 bases and the J segment 10 bases; nucleotides outside the gene matches: 3. From germline, CDR1 is ENHRY and CDR2 SYGVKD.

J is TRBJ2-2 and V is TRBV7-3; D not resolved. The CDR3 covers 14 residues. The germline V gene encodes CDR1 SGHTA and CDR2 FQGTGA. V was trimmed by 1 base and J by 5 bases, leaving 8 bases between them. The CDR3 DNA reads TGTGCCAGCAGCTTAAAGTCCGGGACCGGGGAGCTGTTTTTT. Translating it yields CASSLKSGTGELFF. The whole variable domain, filled in from reference TRBV7-3 and TRBJ2-2, reads GAGVSQTPSNKVTEKGKYVELRCDPISGHTALYWYRQSLGQGPEFLIYFQGTGAADDSGLPNDRFFAVRPEGSVSTLKIQRTERGDSAVYLCASSLKSGTGELFFGEGSRLTVL.

The chain uses TRBV5-1 and TRBJ2-3; 10 bases line up with TRBD2. Trimming removed 2 bases from V and 2 bases from J; junction bases left unmatched: 5. This CDR3 has 16 residues. In germline, CDR1 is SGHRS, CDR2 YFSETQ. Written as DNA, the CDR3 is TGCGCCAGCAGCTTAAGGACTAGCGGAAACACAGATACGCAGTATTTT. Its translation: CASSLRTSGNTDTQYF.

This clone is a singleton in its sample. This chain joins TRBV30 and TRBJ2-3; 11 nucleotides align to TRBD2. The CDR3 contains 17 residues. Trimming at V came to 3 bases and at J to 1 base, leaving 9 bases not matched to a gene. Germline-derived CDR1 and CDR2 are GTSNPN and SVGIG (reference sequence). The CDR3, as DNA: TGTGCCTGGAGAGAAATTGGGACTAGCGGACGCACAGATACGCAGTATTTT. Translation gives CAWREIGTSGRTDTQYF.

V usage is TRBV5-5 and J usage is TRBJ1-4; D is possibly TRBD1 (6 bases). The germline V and J ends were trimmed by 3 bases and 0 bases, with 12 bases remaining between them. The CDR3 is 16 residues long. Germline CDR1 and CDR2: SGHKS and YYEKEE (reference sequence). DNA for the CDR3: TGTGCCAGCAGCTGGAAGGGACAAGCAACTAATGAAAAACTGTTTTTT. It is translated as CASSWKGQATNEKLFF.

The chain couples TRBV7-2 to TRBJ2-5; 12 positions agree with TRBD2. V shed 0 bases and J 2 bases; nucleotides not matched to a gene: 4. The CDR3 length is 17 residues. Germline CDR1 reads SGHTA; CDR2 reads FQGNSA. CDR3 amino acids: CASSLAGTSGGQETQYF. The CDR3 DNA reads TGTGCCAGCAGCTTAGCGGGAACTAGCGGGGGGCAAGAGACCCAGTACTTC.

The chain is built from TRBV5-1 and TRBJ2-5; tentatively, D is TRBD2 (5 bases). Germline CDR1 and CDR2: SGHRS and YFSETQ. V lost 0 bases to trimming and J lost 6 bases, with 12 bases between them. The CDR3 totals 14 residues. As DNA, the CDR3 is TGCGCCAGCAGCTTGGACGGTCCCGGGAAGACCCAGTACTTC. It is translated as CASSLDGPGKTQYF.

The V and J genes are TRBV9 and TRBJ2-3, with 7 bases matching TRBD2. Trimming at V came to 0 bases and at J to 2 bases, leaving 3 bases not matched to a gene. The length of the CDR3 is 15 residues. Germline CDR1 reads SGDLS; CDR2 reads YYNGEE. The CDR3 here is CASSVVGLNTDTQYF. The DNA for the CDR3 is TGTGCCAGCAGCGTAGTGGGACTAAACACAGATACGCAGTATTTT. The full variable domain, in which reference TRBV9 and TRBJ2-3 provide the parts outside the CDR3, is DSGVTQTPKHLITATGQRVTLRCSPRSGDLSVYWYQQSLDQGLQFLIQYYNGEERAKGNILERFSAQQFPDLHSELNLSSLELGDSALYFCASSVVGLNTDTQYFGPGTRLTVL.

This sequence joins TRBV9 and TRBJ1-4; D may be TRBD1 (6 bases). Germline CDR1 reads SGDLS; CDR2 reads YYNGEE. The CDR3 spans 15 residues. V lost 4 bases to trimming and J lost 2 bases, with 12 bases between them. The CDR3 region has the DNA TGTGCCAGCAGCTTCGGACAGAACACTAATGAAAAACTGTTTTTT. Translated: CASSFGQNTNEKLFF.

This clone was detected only once. The genes are TRBV7-6 and TRBJ2-2; tentative D call: TRBD2 (6 bases). CDR1 is SGHVS, CDR2 FNYEAQ, per germline. V was shortened by 5 bases and J by 3 bases, with 13 bases between the two germline ends. This CDR3 spans 15 amino acids. Here the CDR3 DNA reads TGTGCCAGCAGCGCACAGGAGGGATACACCGGGGAGCTGTTTTTT. Translation gives CASSAQEGYTGELFF.

This clone was seen a single time. This sequence joins TRBV19 and TRBJ1-1; D possibly corresponds to TRBD1 (5 bases). CDR3 size: 11 residues. The V end was cut by 8 bases, the J end by 1 base, with 5 bases between. The germline CDR1 and CDR2 sequences are LNHDA and SQIVND (reference sequence). In nucleotides, the CDR3 is TGTGCCAGTGGGGCGAACACTGAAGCTTTCTTT. It yields the protein CASGANTEAFF. The full variable domain, in which reference TRBV19 and TRBJ1-1 provide the parts outside the CDR3, is DGGITQSPKYLFRKEGQNVTLSCEQNLNHDAMYWYRQDPGQGLRLIYYSQIVNDFQKGDIAEGYSVSREKKESFPLTVTSAQKNPTAFYLCASGANTEAFFGQGTRLTVV.

The chain links TRBV11-3 to TRBJ2-1; D is unresolved. There are 12 residues in the CDR3. Germline CDR1 SGHNT, CDR2 YENEEA. Trimming removed 1 base from V and 8 bases from J, with 6 bases in between. CDR3 DNA sequence: TGTGCCAGCAGCTTAGTGGCCGATGAGCAGTTCTTC. The encoded protein is CASSLVADEQFF. The whole variable domain, remainder taken from reference TRBV11-3 and TRBJ2-1, is EAGVVQSPRYKIIEKKQPVAFWCNPISGHNTLYWYLQNLGQGPELLIRYENEEAVDDSQLPKDRFSAERLKGVDSTLKIQPAELGDSAVYLCASSLVADEQFFGPGTRLTVL.

This clone was picked up one time. V gene TRBV4-3 combines with J gene TRBJ2-1; weak D call: TRBD2 (6 bases). V dropped 0 bases and J dropped 7 bases, with 10 bases sitting between them. The CDR3 sequence is 14 residues long. CDR1 LGHNA and CDR2 YSLEER come from the germline V gene. CDR3 amino acids: CASSQDLAPNEQFF. DNA of the CDR3: TGCGCCAGCAGCCAAGATCTAGCGCCTAATGAGCAGTTCTTC.

The chain has TRBV25-1 and TRBJ1-5; D not certain. The V gene lost 4 bases and the J gene lost 2 bases, with 6 bases spanning the gap. The CDR3 has 13 amino acids. CDR1 and CDR2 from the germline V gene are MGHDK and SYGVNS. CDR3 DNA: TGTGCCAGCAGTGTCGGAGGCAATCAGCCCCAGCATTTT. Its translation is CASSVGGNQPQHF.

As regards this clone: The sample carries other DNA sequences with the same CDR3. The chain carries TRBV4-1 and TRBJ2-7; 8 bases line up with TRBD1. Trimming cost V 1 base and J 3 bases; bases outside gene matches: 2. The CDR3 consists of 14 residues. Germline V gives CDR1 MGHRA, CDR2 YSYEKL. The CDR3 reads CASSQVGQGYEQYF. The DNA for the CDR3 is TGCGCCAGCAGCCAAGTTGGACAGGGCTACGAGCAGTACTTC.